Listed here are 24 T cell receptor beta chains from one sample, sequenced in a study of T-cell reconstitution after alpha-beta-depleted transplantation in children (dated by TCRdb to about 2016). Libraries were constructed by PCR. The sequencer listed for this sample is Illumina HiSeq 2500. To normalize quantification of the TCRbeta repertoire, the TCR libraries were built with molecular barcoding that relied on unique molecular identifiers. TCRdb reanalyzed the raw reads on its own, using fastp at Q25 for trimming and MiXCR for clone calling, and kept in-frame beta chains. Rows with one shared CDR3 protein collapse into an entry with the most common genes and DNA. This sample comprises about 540,000 distinct CDR3 sequences, approximately 20% of them detected only once. More than 2.5% of the sample belongs to the ten largest clones. The material sequenced was PBMCs from the stem cell graft donor, taken from the stem cell graft. These receptors originate from a human donor who donated a stem cell graft to a child with acute lymphoblastic leukemia.

The chain links TRBV14 to TRBJ2-7; D call uncertain. CDR1 is SGHDN and CDR2 is FVKESK in the germline V gene. The CDR3 spans 13 residues. Trimming removed 0 bases at V and 6 bases at J, with 9 bases between. This chain's CDR3 is CASSQDDLGEQYF. Here the CDR3 DNA reads TGTGCCAGCAGCCAAGATGATCTCGGCGAGCAGTACTTC.

This clonotype came up a few times. The J gene is TRBJ1-5, the V gene TRBV12-3 or TRBV12-4; D gene ambiguous. The CDR3 loop spans 12 amino acids. Trimming cost V 7 bases and J 0 bases, with 4 bases left between them. The CDR3 sequence: CASKHSNQPQHF. The CDR3 region has the DNA TGTGCCAGCAAACATAGCAATCAGCCCCAGCATTTT.

The chain couples TRBV20-1 to TRBJ1-1; D possibly corresponds to TRBD1 (6 bases). V gave up 2 bases and J gave up 1 base, with 14 bases separating them. Germline CDR1 is DFQATT and CDR2 is SNEGSKA (reference sequence). The CDR3 sequence is 15 residues long. CDR3 nucleotide sequence: TGCAGTGCTAGAAGCCCGGGACACCCGAACACTGAAGCTTTCTTT. It encodes CSARSPGHPNTEAFF.

The chain employs TRBV5-5 and TRBJ1-1; D not certain. The CDR3 consists of 15 residues. Per the germline V gene, CDR1 is SGHKS and CDR2 is YYEKEE (reference sequence). Between the trimmed V and J ends, which lost 1 base and 7 bases, there was a span of 17 bases. The CDR3 spells CASSLYEGEENEAFF. CDR3 coding DNA: TGTGCCAGCAGCTTGTATGAGGGCGAGGAGAATGAAGCTTTCTTT.

This clonotype was picked up a small number of times. V is TRBV27 and J is TRBJ2-2; possibly TRBD1 for D (8 bases). This CDR3 region has 14 residues. The V gene's germline CDR1 is MNHEY and CDR2 SMNVEV (reference sequence). V lost 7 bases to trimming and J lost 7 bases, with 16 bases between them. The CDR3 DNA sequence: TGTGCCAGCAACCCGGGAGGACAGGGCGGGGAGCTGTTTTTT. Protein sequence: CASNPGGQGGELFF.

This clonotype was counted once. This likely comes from a read error, as the CDR3 has no conserved phenylalanine or tryptophan at its end. The gene calls are TRBV5-1 and TRBJ2-7, with D perhaps matching TRBD1 (6 bases). V shed 4 bases and J shed 0 bases, with 17 bases lying between them. Germline loops: CDR1 SGHRS, CDR2 YFSETQ. This CDR3 comprises 16 residues. The CDR3 protein is CASSGVQQGSSYEQYL. As DNA, the CDR3 is TGCGCCAGCAGCGGTGTCCAACAGGGTTCCTCCTACGAGCAGTACTTG.

The sample holds a few counts of this clonotype. This chain connects TRBV11-2 to TRBJ2-5; the match to TRBD1 covers 9 bases. V trimming: 6 bases; J trimming: 4 bases; junction bases outside the gene matches: 9. Germline lookup yields CDR1 SGHAT and CDR2 FQNNGV. The CDR3 has 15 residues. Here the CDR3 reads CASRGQGRMGETQYF. DNA of the CDR3: TGTGCCAGCAGGGGACAGGGTCGGATGGGAGAGACCCAGTACTTC.

This chain uses TRBV27 with TRBJ2-7; D is undetermined. The CDR3 contains 13 residues. In germline, CDR1 is MNHEY, CDR2 SMNVEV (reference sequence). Trimming shortened V by 5 bases and J by 5 bases, and 13 bases separated the two germline ends. The CDR3, as DNA: TGTGCCAGCAGTCCGTCCTGGGTCCACGAGCAGTACTTC. This sequence encodes CASSPSWVHEQYF.

This clonotype has more than one count but fewer than ten. The chain uses TRBV12-5 and TRBJ1-2; D perhaps matches TRBD1 (5 bases). Germline-derived CDR1 and CDR2 are LGHNT and FRNRAP. The length of the CDR3 is 14 residues. Trimming took off 6 bases at V and 7 bases at J, with 18 bases between the two ends. The CDR3 protein is CASGDSADLAGYTF. The CDR3 coding sequence is TGTGCTAGTGGCGACAGTGCTGATTTGGCTGGCTACACCTTC.

The chain couples TRBV15 to TRBJ1-4; TRBD1 matches at 7 bases. The CDR3 loop spans 18 amino acids. V was clipped by 1 base and J by 5 bases; unmatched bases: 13. CDR1 LNHNV and CDR2 YYDKDF come from the germline V gene (reference sequence). The CDR3 DNA follows: TGTGCCACCAGCAGAGGCCTCTGGAGGGGACAGAGAAATGAAAAACTGTTTTTT. It codes for CATSRGLWRGQRNEKLFF.

The rearrangement joins TRBV19 to TRBJ2-1; D is possibly TRBD1 (5 bases). The CDR3 extends over 12 amino acids. From germline, CDR1 is LNHDA and CDR2 SQIVND (reference sequence). V was trimmed by 9 bases and J by 3 bases, leaving 9 bases between them. CDR3 in amino acids: CASGQGYNEQFF. In DNA, the CDR3 is TGTGCCAGCGGGCAGGGCTACAATGAGCAGTTCTTC.

Ten or more counts support this clonotype. The CDR3 here is CASSSQPGLEGGELFF. In DNA form, the CDR3 reads TGTGCCAGCAGCTCACAACCGGGACTAGAGGGGGGGGAGCTGTTTTTT. V usage is TRBV7-3 and J usage is TRBJ2-2; 8 positions match TRBD2. This CDR3 contains 16 residues. Unmatched junction bases numbered 12, after V lost 4 bases and J lost 8 bases. Germline CDR1 and CDR2: SGHTA and FQGTGA.

The V gene is TRBV27, the J gene TRBJ2-6; no firm D call. V lost 8 bases and J lost 1, with 9 bases in between. Per germline, CDR1 MNHEY and CDR2 SMNVEV (reference sequence). The CDR3 has 14 residues. CDR3 coding DNA: TGTGCCAGCGGCAGATCGTCTGGGGCCAACGTCCTGACTTTC. Translation: CASGRSSGANVLTF. Looking up the rest from reference TRBV27 and TRBJ2-6 gives the full variable domain: EAQVTQNPRYLITVTGKKLTVTCSQNMNHEYMSWYRQDPGLGLRQIYYSMNVEVTDKGDVPEGYKVSRKEKRNFPLILESPSPNQTSLYFCASGRSSGANVLTFGAGSRLTVL.

This clonotype has a handful of counts. This chain connects TRBV20-1 to TRBJ1-1; possible D gene TRBD1, 5 bases. V shed 2 bases and J shed 5 bases, with 12 bases lying between them. CDR1 DFQATT and CDR2 SNEGSKA come from the germline V gene (reference sequence). This CDR3 spans 13 amino acids. In DNA form, the CDR3 reads TGCAGTGCTAGAAGGGGTAAACGGACTGAAGCTTTCTTT. This gives the protein CSARRGKRTEAFF.

This clonotype showed up just a few times. The V and J genes are TRBV7-9 and TRBJ2-7; possibly TRBD1 for D (6 bases). The V end lost 6 bases, the J end lost 1 base, and 16 bases lay between the germline ends. Germline V gene sequence: CDR1 SEHNR, CDR2 FQNEAQ (reference sequence). The CDR3 is 15 residues long. CDR3 coding DNA: TGTGCCAGCAGTTACGTCACAGGGCGATCCTACGAGCAGTACTTC. As protein: CASSYVTGRSYEQYF.

The chain has TRBV12-3 or TRBV12-4 and TRBJ2-3, with D possibly called TRBD1 or TRBD2 (5 bases each). V lost 4 bases and J 4 bases, leaving 15 bases between the germline ends. The CDR3 extends over 15 amino acids. The CDR3 DNA follows: TGTGCCAGCAGTTGGGACCCCGAGCATCCAGATACGCAGTATTTT. It is translated as CASSWDPEHPDTQYF.

Of note for this clonotype: A much larger clone lies one base from this, so it may be a read error. The missing conserved phenylalanine or tryptophan at the end of this CDR3 makes a read error likely. The V call is TRBV29-1, the J call TRBJ2-1; D unresolved. V lost 3 bases to trimming and J lost 7 bases, with 19 bases between them. Per germline, CDR1 SQVTM and CDR2 ANQGSEA. The CDR3 extends over 15 amino acids. The CDR3 sequence is CSVDTGRLLVNEQFL. The CDR3 DNA reads TGCAGCGTTGATACGGGCAGGCTCTTGGTGAATGAGCAGTTCTTG.

The V call is TRBV3-1, the J call TRBJ2-7, with 7 bases lining up with TRBD2. The CDR3 contains 18 residues. V dropped 1 base and J dropped 7; count of bases not matched to a gene: 19. The germline V gene encodes CDR1 LGHDT and CDR2 YNNKEL (reference sequence). DNA of the CDR3: TGTGCCAGCAGCCAAGGCCCCCCCGGAGCGGGATCCGCTTGGGAGCAGTACTTC. As protein: CASSQGPPGAGSAWEQYF.

The rearrangement uses TRBV27 and TRBJ2-1; D unresolved. CDR1 is MNHEY, CDR2 SMNVEV, per germline (reference sequence). The CDR3 runs 15 residues. The V gene lost 2 bases and the J gene lost 6 bases, with 14 bases spanning the gap. The CDR3, as DNA: TGTGCCAGCAGTTTACAGTGGGTTGCCGGCAATGAGCAGTTCTTC. Its translation is CASSLQWVAGNEQFF.

This clonotype came up many times. The chain employs TRBV7-7 and TRBJ2-7, with 7 bases aligning to TRBD1. CDR3 length: 14 residues. The junction had 3 bases not matched to a gene; V was cut back by 2 bases and J by 2 bases. CDR1 and CDR2 from the germline V gene are SSHAT and FNYEAQ (reference sequence). The DNA for the CDR3 is TGTGCCAGCAGCTTAAGTCAGGGGGCCTACGAGCAGTACTTC. It yields the protein CASSLSQGAYEQYF.

In this sample, this clonotype turned up a few times. The V and J genes are TRBV5-1 and TRBJ2-1; 9 nucleotides line up with TRBD2. J lost 3 bases, V lost 1 base, and 2 bases had no gene match. The CDR3 length is 15 residues. Germline V gives CDR1 SGHRS, CDR2 YFSETQ. The chain's CDR3 is CASSLKAGGYNEQFF. Written as DNA, the CDR3 is TGCGCCAGCAGCTTGAAAGCGGGAGGCTACAATGAGCAGTTCTTC. The full variable domain, completed using reference TRBV5-1 and TRBJ2-1, is KAGVTQTPRYLIKTRGQQVTLSCSPISGHRSVSWYQQTPGQGLQFLFEYFSETQRNKGNFPGRFSGRQFSNSRSEMNVSTLELGDSALYLCASSLKAGGYNEQFFGPGTRLTVL.

The CDR3 region is CASSSSGDGETQYF. The DNA of the CDR3 is TGTGCCAGCAGCTCATCAGGGGATGGGGAGACCCAGTACTTC. V usage is TRBV7-3 and J usage is TRBJ2-5, with D perhaps TRBD1 (6 bases). From germline, CDR1 is SGHTA and CDR2 FQGTGA. The CDR3 is 14 residues long. V was shortened by 4 bases and J by 5 bases, with 14 bases between the two germline ends.

This clonotype was seen ten or more times. The J gene is TRBJ2-7, the V gene TRBV5-1, with D possibly matching TRBD2 (6 bases). Deletions cut 0 bases from V and 5 bases from J, with 9 bases between. The CDR3 is made up of 13 amino acids. CDR1 and CDR2 from the germline V gene are SGHRS and YFSETQ. The CDR3 protein is CASSLAGGDEQYF. CDR3 sequence (DNA): TGCGCCAGCAGCTTGGCCGGGGGAGACGAGCAGTACTTC.

This clonotype was observed a handful of times. The chain joins TRBV5-5 to TRBJ2-7; 11 nucleotides agree with TRBD2. Germline values: CDR1 SGHKS, CDR2 YYEKEE (reference sequence). The J segment lost 5 bases and the V segment lost 5 bases, leaving 6 bases of the junction unmatched. This CDR3 is 14 amino acids long. CDR3 residues: CASRLSGRADEQYF. DNA for the CDR3: TGTGCCAGCAGACTTAGCGGGAGGGCCGACGAGCAGTACTTC.